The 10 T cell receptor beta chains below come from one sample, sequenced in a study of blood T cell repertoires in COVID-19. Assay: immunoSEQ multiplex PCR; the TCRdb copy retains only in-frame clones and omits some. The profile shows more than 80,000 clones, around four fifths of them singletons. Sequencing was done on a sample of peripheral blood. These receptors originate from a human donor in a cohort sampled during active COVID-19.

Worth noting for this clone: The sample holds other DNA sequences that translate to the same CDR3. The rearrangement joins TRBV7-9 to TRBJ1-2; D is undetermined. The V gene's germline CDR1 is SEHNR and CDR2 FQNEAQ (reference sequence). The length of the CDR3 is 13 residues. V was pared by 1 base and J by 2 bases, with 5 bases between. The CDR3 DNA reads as TGTGCCAGCAGCTTAGGAGGCAACTATGGCTACACCTTC. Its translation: CASSLGGNYGYTF.

The CDR3 DNA reads TGCAGTGCCGAGAATGAAAAACTGTTTTTT. Protein: CSAENEKLFF. The V and J genes are TRBV20-1 and TRBJ1-4; D unresolved. The length of the CDR3 is 10 residues. The germline CDR1 and CDR2 sequences are DFQATT and SNEGSKA (reference sequence). With 6 bases removed from V and 5 bases from J, the gap between germline ends came to 4 bases.

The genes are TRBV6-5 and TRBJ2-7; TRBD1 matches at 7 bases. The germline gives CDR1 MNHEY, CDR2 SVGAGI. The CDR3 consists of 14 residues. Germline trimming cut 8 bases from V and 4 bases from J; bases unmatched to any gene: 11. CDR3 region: CASQLTGTVYEQYF. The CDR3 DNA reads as TGTGCCAGCCAACTCACCGGGACAGTTTACGAGCAGTACTTC.

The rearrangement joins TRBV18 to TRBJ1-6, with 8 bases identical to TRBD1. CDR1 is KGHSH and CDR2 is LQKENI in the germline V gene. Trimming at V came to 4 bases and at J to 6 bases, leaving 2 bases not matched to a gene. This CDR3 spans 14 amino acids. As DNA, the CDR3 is TGTGCCAGCTCACTGACAGGGGTTAATTCACCCCTCCACTTT. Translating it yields CASSLTGVNSPLHF.

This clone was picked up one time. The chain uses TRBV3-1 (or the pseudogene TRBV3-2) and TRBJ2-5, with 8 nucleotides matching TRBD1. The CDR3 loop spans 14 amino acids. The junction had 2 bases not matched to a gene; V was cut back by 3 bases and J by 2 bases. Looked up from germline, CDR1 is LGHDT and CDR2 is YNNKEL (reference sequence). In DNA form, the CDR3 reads TGTGCCAGCAGCCACTACAGGGGGCAAGAGACCCAGTACTTC. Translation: CASSHYRGQETQYF.

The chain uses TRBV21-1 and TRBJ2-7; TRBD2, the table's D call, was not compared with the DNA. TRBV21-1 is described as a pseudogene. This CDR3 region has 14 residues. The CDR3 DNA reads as TGTGCCAGCAGCAAGCGGGCTGTTAGCTACGAGCAGTACTTC. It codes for CASSKRAVSYEQYF.

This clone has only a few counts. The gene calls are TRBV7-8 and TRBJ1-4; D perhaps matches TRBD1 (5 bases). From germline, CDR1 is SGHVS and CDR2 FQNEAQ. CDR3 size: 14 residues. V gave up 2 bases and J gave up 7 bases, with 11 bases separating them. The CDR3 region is CASSLSGLGEKLFF. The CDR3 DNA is TGTGCCAGCAGCTTATCAGGGTTGGGTGAAAAACTGTTTTTT.

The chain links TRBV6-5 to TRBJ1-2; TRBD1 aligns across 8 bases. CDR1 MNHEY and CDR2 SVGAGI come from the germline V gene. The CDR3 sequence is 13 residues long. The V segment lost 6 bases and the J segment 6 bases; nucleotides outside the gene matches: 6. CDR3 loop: CASSGPGGNGYTF. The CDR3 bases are TGTGCCAGCAGCGGGCCAGGGGGCAATGGCTACACCTTC.

The CDR3 loop reads CASSFLPGGPGEQFF. The DNA of the CDR3 is TGTGCCAGCAGCTTCCTTCCGGGGGGGCCGGGTGAGCAGTTCTTC. The gene calls are TRBV7-3 and TRBJ2-1; 8 nucleotides agree with TRBD2. CDR3 length: 15 amino acids. Germline CDR1 and CDR2: SGHTA and FQGTGA. V trimming: 3 bases; J trimming: 9 bases; junction bases outside the gene matches: 10.

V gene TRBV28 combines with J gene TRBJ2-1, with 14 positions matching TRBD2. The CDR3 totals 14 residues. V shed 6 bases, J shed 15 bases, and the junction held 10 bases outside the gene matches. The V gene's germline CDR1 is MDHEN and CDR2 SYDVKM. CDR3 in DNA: TGTGCCAGCAGGGAGGGACTAGCGGGAGCCGAGTGGTTCTTC. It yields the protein CASREGLAGAEWFF.